A single T cell receptor (beta chain) is shown here with its context. Assay: immunoSEQ multiplex PCR; the TCRdb copy retains only in-frame clones and omits some. The repertoire includes under 300,000 clones, 84% of them detected once, and roughly 1.4% sits in the top ten. The source of the sample is a study of blood T cell repertoires in COVID-19. The material sequenced was peripheral blood. The clonotype was recovered from a woman aged 40 to 55 who had recovered from COVID-19.

CDR3 nucleotides: TGTGCCAGTAGTCCGGGACTAGCGACCATCTCAGATACGCAGTATTTT. Its translation: CASSPGLATISDTQYF. The chain recombines TRBV19 with TRBJ2-3, with TRBD2 matching 10 bases. J gave up 4 bases and V 5 bases, and 9 bases lay outside the gene matches. CDR3 size: 16 residues. Per germline, CDR1 LNHDA and CDR2 SQIVND (reference sequence).